Following are 9 T cell receptor beta chains from one sample sequenced in a study of technical replicates of blood from several donors. Sequencing used immunoSEQ multiplex PCR; TCRdb keeps in-frame clones, though not all of them. The table includes 74,000 or so clones, roughly 96% detected once. The material sequenced was T cells isolated from PBMCs. These receptors originate from a human donor in good health.

This rearrangement joins TRBV11-1 to TRBJ1-2, with no clear D. Germline loops: CDR1 SGHAT, CDR2 FQDESV (reference sequence). V was shortened by 3 bases and J by 0 bases, with 2 bases between the two germline ends. The CDR3 is 12 amino acids. The CDR3 protein is CASSFTNYGYTF. The CDR3 DNA sequence: TGTGCCAGCAGCTTTACTAACTATGGCTACACCTTC.

V is TRBV4-1 and J is TRBJ1-1, with D unresolved. There are 13 residues in the CDR3. Germline assignment: CDR1 MGHRA and CDR2 YSYEKL. V lost 0 bases to trimming and J lost 2 bases, with 4 bases between them. The CDR3 spells CASSQDINTEAFF. CDR3 sequence (DNA): TGCGCCAGCAGCCAAGACATTAACACTGAAGCTTTCTTT.

This sequence joins TRBV10-3 and TRBJ2-1; 10 bases agree with TRBD1. The CDR3 is made up of 17 amino acids. Germline V gene data show CDR1 as ENHRY and CDR2 as SYGVKD. Trimming cost V 4 bases and J 6 bases; bases outside gene matches: 12. The CDR3 bases are TGTGCCATCAGTGTTGACAGGGGGCAAATTTCGGGCAATGAGCAGTTCTTC. Translating gives CAISVDRGQISGNEQFF.

The chain is built from TRBV10-3 and TRBJ1-1; 7 bases are shared with TRBD1. The V and J ends lost 6 bases and 11 bases, in that order; junction bases with no gene match: 12. There are 13 residues in the CDR3. Germline V CDR1 and CDR2: ENHRY, SYGVKD. This chain's CDR3 is CAISLDRVSGAFF. The CDR3, as DNA: TGTGCCATCAGCTTAGACAGGGTGTCTGGGGCTTTCTTT.

This chain connects TRBV6-6 to TRBJ2-3; 9 bases map to TRBD2. Germline CDR1 MNHNY, CDR2 SVGAGI (reference sequence). With 0 bases clipped from V and 10 bases from J, the junction kept 11 bases outside the gene matches. This CDR3 spans 16 amino acids. DNA for the CDR3: TGTGCCAGCAGTTACTCTAGCGGGAGTTCGAGAATGGCGCAGTATTTT. It encodes CASSYSSGSSRMAQYF.

This sequence joins TRBV6-4 and TRBJ1-5; possible D gene TRBD1, 5 bases. In germline, CDR1 is MRHNA, CDR2 SNTAGT. V was trimmed by 8 bases and J by 3 bases, leaving 14 bases between them. CDR3 length: 14 residues. In DNA, the CDR3 is TGTGCCAGCTCCAGGGCAGGGAACAATCAGCCCCAGCATTTT. Protein: CASSRAGNNQPQHF.

DNA for the CDR3: TGTGCCAGCAGCTTCGGTGACACTGAAGCTTTCTTT. This translates into CASSFGDTEAFF. This chain links TRBV7-8 with TRBJ1-1; D is unresolved. Trimming left V 3 bases short and J 3 bases short, with 5 bases between. The CDR3 has 12 residues. Per germline, CDR1 SGHVS and CDR2 FQNEAQ.

The rearrangement uses TRBV11-2 and TRBJ2-2; perhaps TRBD2 as D (5 bases). The CDR3 covers 14 residues. V gave up 0 bases and J gave up 6 bases, with 8 bases separating them. CDR1 is SGHAT, CDR2 FQNNGV, per germline. The CDR3 DNA sequence: TGTGCCAGCAGCTTAGAGAGACTATCCGGGGAGCTGTTTTTT. Protein: CASSLERLSGELFF.

The chain recombines TRBV27 with TRBJ2-7, with TRBD2 matching over 9 bases. CDR3 length: 20 residues. V trimming: 5 bases; J trimming: 2 bases; junction bases outside the gene matches: 22. CDR1 and CDR2 from the germline V gene are MNHEY and SMNVEV (reference sequence). DNA for the CDR3: TGTGCCAGCAGTCAACAGATCCTCCTGACAACTAGCGGGCTGACCTACGAGCAGTACTTC. It is translated as CASSQQILLTTSGLTYEQYF.